A selection of T cell receptor beta chains follows, all from one sample in a study of blood T cell repertoires in COVID-19. Using immunoSEQ multiplex PCR, the repertoire was profiled, and TCRdb retains in-frame clones only, with some absent. Here the sample spans approximately 130,000 clones, approximately 83% being singletons. The sequenced sample consisted of peripheral blood. The source is a man between 35 and 55 years old with active or convalescent COVID-19. Each CDR3 is given with its conserved first and last residue.

J gene | V gene | CDR3 protein
TRBJ2-1 | TRBV15 | CATSRVLEGLAGGQFF
TRBJ2-5 | TRBV5-1 | CASSPGGAKETQYF
TRBJ2-2 | TRBV14 | CASSQYYGSGTGELFF
TRBJ1-6 | TRBV6-5 | CASTLQGARNSPLHF
TRBJ2-3 | TRBV6-4 | CASSAGLNTDTQYF
TRBJ1-1 | TRBV7-2 | CASSLVHRDLEAFF
TRBJ2-7 | TRBV12-5 | CASGLFRGSPYEQYF
TRBJ2-6 | TRBV7-9 | CASSYGGAGANVLTF
TRBJ2-5 | TRBV5-6 | CASSFLTPAGRETQYF
TRBJ1-4 | TRBV6-1 | CASSDRTGGNEKLFF
TRBJ2-7 | TRBV7-2 | CASSLGLAGATEQYF
TRBJ1-6 | TRBV19 | CASRQGALLGSPLHF
TRBJ1-3 | TRBV6-5 | CASSSQDYSGNTIYF
TRBJ1-2 | TRBV14 | CASSRTTGVGYTF
TRBJ2-1 | TRBV5-1 | CASSLWGDEQFF
TRBJ2-3 | TRBV6-2/TRBV6-3 | CASSIGQGVDTQYF
TRBJ1-2 | TRBV25-1 | CASSEVTSRGAYGYTF
TRBJ2-7 | TRBV25-1 | CASSEEGRGGLYEQYF
TRBJ2-3 | TRBV24-1 | CATSDPGVVGTQYF
TRBJ1-3 | TRBV10-3 | CAISSSGSGNTIYF
TRBJ2-4 | TRBV3-1/TRBV3-2 | CASSQASGEIGKNIQYF
TRBJ2-2 | TRBV2 | CASSAGYGNTGELFF
TRBJ1-1 | TRBV5-5 | CASSRDREAFF
TRBJ2-1 | TRBV6-1 | CASSVGGIPVRDEQFF
TRBJ1-1 | TRBV9 | CASSVAGTEAFF
TRBJ2-5 | TRBV5-4 | CASSPPGYAGTQYF
TRBJ2-5 | TRBV2 | CASRGDQETQYF
TRBJ1-5 | TRBV7-9 | CARLQGKGYSNQPQHF
TRBJ1-3 | TRBV9 | CASSVELNARSGNTIYF
TRBJ1-3 | TRBV5-1 | CASSLLGDTIYF